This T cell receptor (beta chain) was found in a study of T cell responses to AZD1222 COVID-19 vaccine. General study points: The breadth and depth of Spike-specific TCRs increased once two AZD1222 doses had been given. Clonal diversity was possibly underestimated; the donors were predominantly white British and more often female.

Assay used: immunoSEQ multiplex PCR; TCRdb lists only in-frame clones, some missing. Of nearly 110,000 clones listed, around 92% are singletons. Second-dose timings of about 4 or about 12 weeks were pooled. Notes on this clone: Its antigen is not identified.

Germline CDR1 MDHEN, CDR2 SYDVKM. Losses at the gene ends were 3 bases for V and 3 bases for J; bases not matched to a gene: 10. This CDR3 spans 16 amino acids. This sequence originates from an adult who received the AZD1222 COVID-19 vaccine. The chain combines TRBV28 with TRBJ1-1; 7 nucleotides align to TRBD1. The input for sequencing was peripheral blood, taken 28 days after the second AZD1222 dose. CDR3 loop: CASSLPRQGGDTEAFF. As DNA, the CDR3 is TGTGCCAGCAGTTTGCCCCGACAGGGAGGGGACACTGAAGCTTTCTTT.